These T cell receptor beta chains were read from a single sample in a study of regulatory T cells in long-lasting Graves disease. TCRdb reprocessed the multiplex PCR reads via MiXCR and lists one record per CDR3 protein. This table has about 420,000 distinct CDR3 sequences, around 15% appearing once. This same sample was also taken into another study, of T cells in Graves' hyperthyroidism and ophthalmopathy.

The starting material was peripheral blood mononuclear cells (PBMCs), obtained at new diagnosis, from a patient treated with antithyroid drugs. All receptors derive from a woman aged 18-29 years with Graves disease. Each CDR3 is given with its conserved first and last residue. The order of the fields is V gene, clone size, J gene, D gene, CDR3 DNA, CDR3 protein. The D gene is left open where the match is weak. The listing skips clone size in some rows; elsewhere it reads once, few, many or a size class.

v_call: TRBV2
clone_size: NA
j_call: TRBJ2-3
d_call: NA
cdr3_nt: TGTGCCTTGGGGACTAGCACAGATACGCAGTATTTT
cdr3_aa: CALGTSTDTQYF

v_call: TRBV11-1
clone_size: many
j_call: TRBJ2-4
d_call: TRBD1
cdr3_nt: TGTGCCAGCAGCTTCGACAGGGGGCGCAAAAACATTCAGTACTTC
cdr3_aa: CASSFDRGRKNIQYF

v_call: TRBV5-1
clone_size: NA
j_call: TRBJ1-1
d_call: TRBD1
cdr3_nt: TGCGCCAGCAGCTTCGGGACAGGGGGCGTGCTCAACACTGAAGCTTTCTTT
cdr3_aa: CASSFGTGGVLNTEAFF

v_call: TRBV27
clone_size: many
j_call: TRBJ2-1
d_call: TRBD2
cdr3_nt: TGTGCCAGCAGTTTGTCCTTAGGGACTAGACCCTACAATGAGCAGTTCTTC
cdr3_aa: CASSLSLGTRPYNEQFF

v_call: TRBV30
clone_size: many
j_call: TRBJ1-2
d_call: TRBD1
cdr3_nt: TGTGCCTGTCCGGGACAGGGAGTGGGCTACACCTTC
cdr3_aa: CACPGQGVGYTF

v_call: TRBV5-1
clone_size: many
j_call: TRBJ2-1
d_call: TRBD2
cdr3_nt: TGCGCCAGCAGCCCCGGACTAGCGCCCTCCTACAATGAGCAGTTCTTC
cdr3_aa: CASSPGLAPSYNEQFF

v_call: TRBV20-1
clone_size: NA
j_call: TRBJ2-1
d_call: NA
cdr3_nt: TGCAGTGCCTTACAACCAAAAGGGAACGCGGGCAATGAGCAGTTCTTC
cdr3_aa: CSALQPKGNAGNEQFF

v_call: TRBV9
clone_size: NA
j_call: TRBJ2-1
d_call: NA
cdr3_nt: TGTGCCACCTCTGGGGCTCTGCACAATGAGCAGTTCTTC
cdr3_aa: CATSGALHNEQFF

v_call: TRBV12-3/TRBV12-4
clone_size: NA
j_call: TRBJ1-1
d_call: NA
cdr3_nt: TGTGCCAGCAGTTCTGGGAACACTGAAGCTTTCTTT
cdr3_aa: CASSSGNTEAFF

v_call: TRBV2
clone_size: many
j_call: TRBJ2-7
d_call: TRBD1
cdr3_nt: TGTGCCAGCAGGGGGACAGGGTTCGACGAGCAGTACTTC
cdr3_aa: CASRGTGFDEQYF

v_call: TRBV18
clone_size: many
j_call: TRBJ2-5
d_call: NA
cdr3_nt: TGTGCCAGCTCACTCTATCTCTGGGAGACCCAGTACTTC
cdr3_aa: CASSLYLWETQYF

v_call: TRBV9
clone_size: few
j_call: TRBJ2-1
d_call: NA
cdr3_nt: TGTGCCAGCAGCGTAGAGCCAGGGCAAAGCTCCTACAATGAGCAGTTCTTC
cdr3_aa: CASSVEPGQSSYNEQFF

v_call: TRBV14
clone_size: NA
j_call: TRBJ1-2
d_call: NA
cdr3_nt: TGTGCCAGCAGCCAAGATTTGAAGGATTATGGCTACACCTTC
cdr3_aa: CASSQDLKDYGYTF

v_call: TRBV7-2
clone_size: few
j_call: TRBJ2-1
d_call: NA
cdr3_nt: TGTGCCAGCAGCTTTGGCCGTGCCAATGAGCGGTTCTTC
cdr3_aa: CASSFGRANERFF

v_call: TRBV7-9
clone_size: many
j_call: TRBJ2-7
d_call: TRBD1
cdr3_nt: TGTGCCAGCAGTCTGACAGGGATTACCTACGAGCAGTACTTC
cdr3_aa: CASSLTGITYEQYF

v_call: TRBV7-9
clone_size: many
j_call: TRBJ1-2
d_call: NA
cdr3_nt: NA
cdr3_aa: CASSLGTGYGYTF

v_call: TRBV5-6
clone_size: NA
j_call: TRBJ2-7
d_call: NA
cdr3_nt: TGTGCCAGCAGTTTTAGGACTGGGACCTACGAGCAGTACTTC
cdr3_aa: CASSFRTGTYEQYF

v_call: TRBV7-2
clone_size: NA
j_call: TRBJ2-5
d_call: TRBD2
cdr3_nt: TGTGCCAGCAGCTCCCAAGGACTAGCGGGGTACGGGGAGACCCAGTACTTC
cdr3_aa: CASSSQGLAGYGETQYF

v_call: TRBV20-1
clone_size: many
j_call: TRBJ2-7
d_call: NA
cdr3_nt: TGCAGTGCAACACCTGCGGACGGAATCTCCTACGAGCAGTACTTC
cdr3_aa: CSATPADGISYEQYF

v_call: TRBV30
clone_size: many
j_call: TRBJ1-1
d_call: NA
cdr3_nt: TGTGCCTGGAGACCCCAGGGGACTGAAGCTTTCTTT
cdr3_aa: CAWRPQGTEAFF

v_call: TRBV6-2/TRBV6-3
clone_size: many
j_call: TRBJ2-7
d_call: TRBD1
cdr3_nt: TGTGCCAGCAACCAATACGGGACAGCAATCTACGAGCAGTACTTC
cdr3_aa: CASNQYGTAIYEQYF

v_call: TRBV13
clone_size: NA
j_call: TRBJ2-2
d_call: NA
cdr3_nt: TGTGCCAGCAGCTTAATCCAGGGGCCCCACACCGGGGAGCTGTTTTTT
cdr3_aa: CASSLIQGPHTGELFF

v_call: TRBV5-1
clone_size: few
j_call: TRBJ2-1
d_call: NA
cdr3_nt: TGCGCCAGCAGCTTGGCGTTCGGCTCCTACAATGAGCAGTTCTTC
cdr3_aa: CASSLAFGSYNEQFF

v_call: TRBV19
clone_size: NA
j_call: TRBJ1-5
d_call: NA
cdr3_nt: TGTGCCAGTGGATGGCAGGACAATCAGCCCCAGCATTTT
cdr3_aa: CASGWQDNQPQHF

v_call: TRBV12-3/TRBV12-4
clone_size: many
j_call: TRBJ2-7
d_call: NA
cdr3_nt: TGTGCCAGCAGTTTTATCCCCCGGGAGCAGTACTTC
cdr3_aa: CASSFIPREQYF

v_call: TRBV6-4
clone_size: NA
j_call: TRBJ1-5
d_call: TRBD1
cdr3_nt: TGTGCCAGCAGTGAAACAGGGGGCGGGGGGCCCCAGCATTTT
cdr3_aa: CASSETGGGGPQHF

v_call: TRBV7-2
clone_size: NA
j_call: TRBJ2-7
d_call: TRBD2
cdr3_nt: TGTGCCGGCAGCTTAGCTAGCGGGAGCTCCTACGAGCAGTACTTC
cdr3_aa: CAGSLASGSSYEQYF

v_call: TRBV9
clone_size: NA
j_call: TRBJ2-7
d_call: NA
cdr3_nt: TGTGCCAGCAGCGCTCTAAGCGAGGGCTACGAGCAGTACTTC
cdr3_aa: CASSALSEGYEQYF

v_call: TRBV20-1
clone_size: few
j_call: TRBJ2-2
d_call: NA
cdr3_nt: TGCAGTGCAACTGGGACTTCGACCGGGGAGCTGTTTTTT
cdr3_aa: CSATGTSTGELFF

v_call: TRBV28
clone_size: many
j_call: TRBJ2-1
d_call: TRBD1
cdr3_nt: TGTGCCAGCACCCAGGGACAGGGGGCGTACAATGAGCAGTTCTTC
cdr3_aa: CASTQGQGAYNEQFF

v_call: TRBV18
clone_size: many
j_call: TRBJ2-7
d_call: TRBD2
cdr3_nt: TGTGCCAGCTCACCGGGCGGGAGCTCCTACGAGCAGTACTTC
cdr3_aa: CASSPGGSSYEQYF

v_call: TRBV27
clone_size: many
j_call: TRBJ1-4
d_call: TRBD1
cdr3_nt: TGTGCCAGCAGTAAACAGGGGACTAATGAAAAACTGTTTTTT
cdr3_aa: CASSKQGTNEKLFF

v_call: TRBV6-1
clone_size: few
j_call: TRBJ1-1
d_call: NA
cdr3_nt: TGTGCCAGCAGTGGGGTGGACACAATGAACACTGAAGCTTTCTTT
cdr3_aa: CASSGVDTMNTEAFF

v_call: TRBV27
clone_size: NA
j_call: TRBJ2-5
d_call: NA
cdr3_nt: TGTGCCAGCAGTTCGACACCAAACCAAGAGACCCAGTACTTC
cdr3_aa: CASSSTPNQETQYF

v_call: TRBV7-9
clone_size: NA
j_call: TRBJ2-7
d_call: TRBD1
cdr3_nt: TGTGCCAGCAGCTTACCACCGGACAGGGAGGCATACGAGCAGTACTTC
cdr3_aa: CASSLPPDREAYEQYF

v_call: TRBV20-1
clone_size: few
j_call: TRBJ1-5
d_call: NA
cdr3_nt: TGCAGTGCTAGAGGAACAGGTCGGCTAAATCAGCCCCAGCATTTT
cdr3_aa: CSARGTGRLNQPQHF

v_call: TRBV7-6
clone_size: few
j_call: TRBJ2-7
d_call: TRBD1
cdr3_nt: TGTGCCAGCAGCCTCGAGACAGGGGTCGGCGAGCAGTACTTC
cdr3_aa: CASSLETGVGEQYF

v_call: TRBV7-2
clone_size: few
j_call: TRBJ2-1
d_call: TRBD2
cdr3_nt: TGTGCCAGCAGCTCAACGGGAGGGATGGTGCATGAGCAGTTCTTC
cdr3_aa: CASSSTGGMVHEQFF

v_call: TRBV27
clone_size: NA
j_call: TRBJ1-4
d_call: NA
cdr3_nt: TGTGCCAGCAAGGTACAGGGTCGGGAAACAACTAATGAAAAACTGTTTTTT
cdr3_aa: CASKVQGRETTNEKLFF

v_call: TRBV11-2
clone_size: many
j_call: TRBJ1-1
d_call: TRBD1
cdr3_nt: TGTGCCAGCAGGCTTAAGGACGGGACAGGATTAGCCAGAAACACTGAAGCTTTCTTT
cdr3_aa: CASRLKDGTGLARNTEAFF

v_call: TRBV7-8
clone_size: many
j_call: TRBJ1-5
d_call: TRBD1
cdr3_nt: TGTGCCAGCAGCCGGGATTGGGGGACAGGTTATAGCAATCAGCCCCAGCATTTT
cdr3_aa: CASSRDWGTGYSNQPQHF

v_call: TRBV28
clone_size: few
j_call: TRBJ1-3
d_call: NA
cdr3_nt: TGTGCCAGCAGAGACAGGTCTGGAAACACCATATATTTT
cdr3_aa: CASRDRSGNTIYF

v_call: TRBV27
clone_size: many
j_call: TRBJ1-4
d_call: NA
cdr3_nt: TGTGCCAGCAGTTTATGGGGGTTTAATGAAAAACTGTTTTTT
cdr3_aa: CASSLWGFNEKLFF

v_call: TRBV28
clone_size: many
j_call: TRBJ1-1
d_call: NA
cdr3_nt: TGTGCCAGCAGGACAGGTGCCCCTCGGAAAATGAACACTGAAGCTTTCTTT
cdr3_aa: CASRTGAPRKMNTEAFF

v_call: TRBV2
clone_size: many
j_call: TRBJ2-7
d_call: TRBD1
cdr3_nt: TGTGCCAGCAGTGAAGCAGGGGGCTTGTACGAGCAGTACTTC
cdr3_aa: CASSEAGGLYEQYF

v_call: TRBV11-2
clone_size: many
j_call: TRBJ1-2
d_call: NA
cdr3_nt: TGTGCCAGCAGCTTGGGGTCGTCGAACTATGGCTACACCTTC
cdr3_aa: CASSLGSSNYGYTF

v_call: TRBV3-1
clone_size: many
j_call: TRBJ1-5
d_call: NA
cdr3_nt: TGTGCCAGCAGCCAAGGAGAAAGCCGGACCCAGTTGGGCCAGCCCCAGCATTTT
cdr3_aa: CASSQGESRTQLGQPQHF

v_call: TRBV20-1
clone_size: many
j_call: TRBJ1-6
d_call: NA
cdr3_nt: TGCAGTGCTAGAGCTACGGTCCGGTCACCCCTCCACTTT
cdr3_aa: CSARATVRSPLHF

v_call: TRBV27
clone_size: few
j_call: TRBJ1-5
d_call: NA
cdr3_nt: TGTGCCAGCAGCCCCAAAGGGAGCAATCAGCCCCAGCATTTT
cdr3_aa: CASSPKGSNQPQHF

v_call: TRBV10-3
clone_size: many
j_call: TRBJ2-3
d_call: TRBD1
cdr3_nt: TGTGCCACCAAAGACAGGGACGAGACAGATACGCAGTATTTT
cdr3_aa: CATKDRDETDTQYF

v_call: TRBV12-3/TRBV12-4
clone_size: many
j_call: TRBJ2-2
d_call: NA
cdr3_nt: TGTGCCAGCTCCACGACGGGGAGACGCGCCGGGGAGCTGTTTTTT
cdr3_aa: CASSTTGRRAGELFF